These T cell receptor beta chains were read from a single sample in a study of cytomegalovirus exposure and HLA in healthy donors. Libraries were prepared by immunoSEQ multiplex PCR; TCRdb keeps only in-frame clonotypes and omits some of them. The sample gives fewer than 250,000 clones, 70% to 85% of which show up once; 0.22% is in the top ten. Sequences were obtained from PBMCs. These receptors originate from a girl aged 2 to 10 in good health and CMV-seronegative. Both conserved end residues are part of each CDR3. D genes are given only for firm matches. Clone size appears in some rows only: once, few, many, or a class for an expanded clone.

clone_size j_call d_call v_call cdr3_nt cdr3_aa
- TRBJ1-2 - TRBV16 TGTGCCAGCAGCCAAATGGTGTATACGGTCTATGGCTACACCTTC CASSQMVYTVYGYTF
- TRBJ2-7 TRBD1 TRBV10-3 TGTGCCATCAGTGAGATGGGGGACAGCACCTACGAGCAGTACTTC CAISEMGDSTYEQYF
- TRBJ1-1 - TRBV7-9 TGTGCCAGCAGCTTAGTAGTGGACACTGAAGCTTTCTTT CASSLVVDTEAFF
few TRBJ2-1 - TRBV19 TGTGCCAGTAGTATTATCAGCCCACTGAGGGAGCAGTTCTTC CASSIISPLREQFF
- TRBJ2-5 TRBD1 TRBV5-1 TGCGCCAGCAGCGTGTCCGGGACAGGGGAGACCCAGTACTTC CASSVSGTGETQYF
- TRBJ2-1 - TRBV11-1 TGTGCCAGCAGCTTATCAGGGTCTTACAATGAGCAGTTCTTC CASSLSGSYNEQFF
- TRBJ1-2 - TRBV5-6 TGTGCCAGCAGCAGATCATCGGGCTATGGCTACACCTTC CASSRSSGYGYTF
few TRBJ1-3 TRBD1 TRBV15 TGTGCCACCAGCAGAGGGACAGGGGCACTCGGAAACACCATATATTTT CATSRGTGALGNTIYF
- TRBJ2-1 TRBD2 TRBV30 TGTGCCTCCGGACTAGGAAGCTCCTACAATGAGCAGTTCTTC CASGLGSSYNEQFF
- TRBJ2-7 TRBD2 TRBV19 TGTGCCAGTAGTTCTCCTCGTCCTTACGGGAGGGACCCGGGGTCCTACGAGCAGTACTTC CASSSPRPYGRDPGSYEQYF
- TRBJ1-2 TRBD1 TRBV6-1 TGTGCCAGCAGCACGGGCGGGACAGGGACGTACGGCTACACCTTC CASSTGGTGTYGYTF
- TRBJ2-4 TRBD2 TRBV5-1 TGCGCCAGCAGCCTTAACACGGGACTAGCGGGGAAGGACATTCAGTACTTC CASSLNTGLAGKDIQYF
few TRBJ2-7 - TRBV5-4 TGTGCCAGCAGCTTGGATGGCGGGTACGAGCAGTACTTC CASSLDGGYEQYF
- TRBJ1-1 TRBD1 TRBV27 TGTGCCAGCAGTTCCGGGACAGGGGGCACTGAAGCTTTCTTT CASSSGTGGTEAFF
- TRBJ1-2 - TRBV2 TGTGCCAGCACCCTGGGGGGGGCTCAGGACTATGGCTACACCTTC CASTLGGAQDYGYTF
- TRBJ2-7 TRBD2 TRBV9 TGTGCCAGCAGCGTAGCGGCTGGGGCTAGCGGATTCTACGAGCAGTACTTC CASSVAAGASGFYEQYF
once TRBJ2-6 - TRBV5-1 TGCGCCAGCGGTCAGGGATCCTCTGGGGCCAACGTCCTGACTTTC CASGQGSSGANVLTF
- TRBJ1-1 TRBD1 TRBV4-1 TGCGCCAGCAGCCAAGATCCTGGGACAGGGCAGGCTTTCTTT CASSQDPGTGQAFF
once TRBJ2-4 TRBD2 TRBV6-1 TGTGCCAGCAGTGAACGCAGCGGGGACATTCAGTACTTC CASSERSGDIQYF
- TRBJ1-1 - TRBV4-2 TGTGCCAGCAGCCAAAGGGTGAAGGACACTTTGAACACTGAAGCTTTCTTT CASSQRVKDTLNTEAFF
few TRBJ2-6 TRBD1 TRBV27 TGTGCCAGCAAGATCGGACAGGAATCTGGGGCCAACGTCCTGACTTTC CASKIGQESGANVLTF
- TRBJ1-1 TRBD1 TRBV9 TGTGCCAGCAGCGAGGGACAGGGGTTTGGGAACACTGAAGCTTTCTTT CASSEGQGFGNTEAFF
- TRBJ2-2 TRBD1 TRBV29-1 TGCAGCGTTGAGACAGGGCGCCTCACCGGGGAGCTGTTTTTT CSVETGRLTGELFF
- TRBJ2-7 - TRBV6-5 TGTGCCAGCAGTTCACAGGGCTACGAGCAGTACTTC CASSSQGYEQYF
- TRBJ1-2 TRBD1 TRBV23-1 TGCGCCAGCAGTCAACAACAGGGGGCCTTTTTTAACTATGGCTACACCTTC CASSQQQGAFFNYGYTF
- TRBJ2-7 TRBD1 TRBV4-1 TGCGCCAGCAGCCAAGCACAGGGGAGCTCCTACGAGCAGTACTTC CASSQAQGSSYEQYF
- TRBJ2-2 TRBD1 TRBV6-5 TGTGCCAGCAGTTACGAGGGGGCGCAGGCCGGGGAGCTGTTTTTT CASSYEGAQAGELFF
- TRBJ1-2 - TRBV4-1 TGCGCCAGCAGCCACGGGGGTGGCGGCTACACCTTC CASSHGGGGYTF
- TRBJ1-5 TRBD1 TRBV2 TGTGCCAGCAGTCTCGGGACAGGGAACCGTTATAGCAATCAGCCCCAGCATTTT CASSLGTGNRYSNQPQHF
once TRBJ2-7 TRBD2 TRBV29-1 TGCAGCGCCCTCCGCACTAGCGGTGAGCAGTACTTC CSALRTSGEQYF
- TRBJ2-3 TRBD1 TRBV6-6 TGTGCCAGCAGTTCCTCGGACAGGGGGCCAGCAGATACGCAGTATTTT CASSSSDRGPADTQYF
- TRBJ2-7 - TRBV5-6 TGTGCCAGCAGCCGGGACACAAGCTCCCACGAGCAGTACTTC CASSRDTSSHEQYF
- TRBJ2-7 - TRBV6-6 TGTGCCAGCAGTTACGAGGGTTCCTACGAGCAGTACTTC CASSYEGSYEQYF
- TRBJ2-7 TRBD2 TRBV27 TGTGCCAGCAGCCTCGGGGGGGGATTCTCCTACGAGCAGTACTTC CASSLGGGFSYEQYF
- TRBJ2-1 - TRBV20-1 TGCAGTGCGGGACGGGAGAATGAGCAGTTCTTC CSAGRENEQFF
- TRBJ2-7 TRBD2 TRBV10-3 TGTGCCATCGGTGCTAGCGGAGAGCAGTACTTC CAIGASGEQYF
- TRBJ1-5 - TRBV11-2 TGTGCCAGCAGCTTATGTCCCCCTAAAGAGAATAGCAATCAGCCCCAGCATTTT CASSLCPPKENSNQPQHF
- TRBJ1-2 - TRBV5-1 TGCGCCAGCAGCTTGGACAGAAACTATGGCTACACCTTC CASSLDRNYGYTF
- TRBJ1-2 - TRBV25-1 TGTGCCAGCAGTCGGGCAGGGAAAGGCTACACCTTC CASSRAGKGYTF
- TRBJ2-5 - TRBV5-6 TGTGCCAGCAGCCTCGGACAGATCCCAGAGACCCAGTACTTC CASSLGQIPETQYF
- TRBJ1-4 - TRBV28 TGTGCCAGCAGCCGACAGAGTAATGAAAAACTGTTTTTT CASSRQSNEKLFF
- TRBJ2-3 - TRBV7-9 TGTGCCAGCAGCTTCCTTTATCAACAAGATACGCAGTATTTT CASSFLYQQDTQYF
- TRBJ1-1 TRBD1 TRBV10-3 TGTGCCATCAGTGAGTCTGGGGGACAGACTGAAGCTTTCTTT CAISESGGQTEAFF
once TRBJ1-1 - TRBV25-1 TGTGCCAGCCGGGGGGGGAGGCAGCATGCTGAAGCTTTCTTT CASRGGRQHAEAFF
- TRBJ1-1 - TRBV21-1 - CASSKVAAGALNTEAFF
- TRBJ2-5 TRBD2 TRBV9 TGTGCCAGCAGCGGGTTACTAGCGGGGGACCTAGAGACCCAGTACTTC CASSGLLAGDLETQYF
- TRBJ2-3 - TRBV5-1 TGCGCCAGCAGCCAAGGGGCTACCCCCACAGATACGCAGTATTTT CASSQGATPTDTQYF
- TRBJ1-4 TRBD1 TRBV18 TGTGCCAGCTCGCCCGGGACAGGGGAATTTGTTAGTGAAAAACTGTTTTTT CASSPGTGEFVSEKLFF
- TRBJ2-7 - TRBV7-2 TGTGCCAGCAGCTTAGAACTCTCCCCCGCCTACGAGCAGTACTTC CASSLELSPAYEQYF
- TRBJ1-3 - TRBV7-9 TGTGCCAGCAGCTTAGTTCGGGGGTTTGTGAACACCATATATTTT CASSLVRGFVNTIYF
- TRBJ1-2 TRBD1 TRBV27 TGTGCCAGAAGGTACTGGGACAGGTGCCCTCTCGGGGGCTACACCTTC CARRYWDRCPLGGYTF
once TRBJ1-2 TRBD1 TRBV6-1 TGTGCCAGCCATAGAAGACAGGGCTTCAACTATGGCTACACCTTC CASHRRQGFNYGYTF
- TRBJ2-7 TRBD2 TRBV9 TGTGCCAGCAGCCCCGGACTAGCGGGAGGGCGGTCCTACGAGCAGTACTTC CASSPGLAGGRSYEQYF